A single TCR beta chain is shown here with its context. What it binds is not known. The sample originates from a study of CD8 T cells in ankylosing spondylitis. Notes on the study in general: A TCR beta motif of eight highly homologous variants appeared characteristic of ankylosing spondylitis blood. Disease-linked clones bore a CD8+ phenotype, appearing relatively rarely in peripheral blood. Disease-linked clones were reportedly significantly enriched in matched ankylosing spondylitis synovial fluid.

Construction of TCR beta libraries was performed using quantitative 5'-RACE with molecular barcodes. TCRdb analysed the 5' RACE reads with MiXCR anew, one entry per CDR3 protein. The sample includes roughly 440,000 distinct CDR3 sequences, approximately 17% seen only once; the top ten take approximately 0.97%. Specimen: blood, either unsorted or a sorted T cell fraction (not recorded which). The TCR was taken from a male donor with ankylosing spondylitis.

The chain's CDR3 is CASSLEWEQFF. In DNA form, the CDR3 reads TGCGCCAGCAGCTTGGAGTGGGAGCAGTTCTTC. This rearrangement joins TRBV5-1 to TRBJ2-1; D is undetermined. V shed 0 bases and J shed 10 bases, with 5 bases lying between them. This CDR3 is built from 11 residues. Germline V gives CDR1 SGHRS, CDR2 YFSETQ.